Presented here are 16 T cell receptor beta chains from one specimen sequenced in a study of blood T cell repertoires in COVID-19. Assay: immunoSEQ multiplex PCR; the TCRdb copy retains only in-frame clones and omits some. This table has 50,000 to 70,000 clones, roughly 80% appearing once. Sequencing was carried out using peripheral blood. The receptors derive from a man in his 60s with acute or convalescent COVID-19.

The rearrangement joins TRBV6-1 to TRBJ1-1, with D unresolved. Germline V CDR1 and CDR2: MNHNS, SASEGT. The CDR3 runs 15 residues. Trimming pared 0 bases from V and 1 base from J, leaving 9 bases between. CDR3 loop: CASSEAQLTNTEAFF. The DNA for the CDR3 is TGTGCCAGCAGTGAAGCCCAACTAACGAACACTGAAGCTTTCTTT.

A few counts support this clone. This chain connects TRBV27 to TRBJ1-4, with a weak D call TRBD1 (5 bases). The CDR3 covers 14 residues. Trimming removed 5 bases from V and 7 bases from J, with 14 bases in between. The germline gives CDR1 MNHEY, CDR2 SMNVEV (reference sequence). The CDR3: CASSSRIGGEKLFF. CDR3 DNA sequence: TGTGCCAGCAGTAGTCGGATCGGGGGTGAAAAACTGTTTTTT.

The CDR3 region is CATSDSDKGELFF. CDR3 coding DNA: TGTGCCACCAGTGACTCCGACAAAGGGGAGCTGTTTTTT. The chain couples TRBV24-1 to TRBJ2-2; D is unclear. In germline, CDR1 is KGHDR, CDR2 SFDVKD. The CDR3 length is 13 residues. The ends were cut back, 4 bases at V and 8 bases at J, with 10 bases in the middle.

The CDR3 sequence is CASSTGDGWGYTF. For the CDR3, the DNA is TGTGCCAGCAGTACAGGGGATGGATGGGGCTACACCTTC. The chain has TRBV6-5 and TRBJ1-2, with 7 bases fitting TRBD1. V trimming: 5 bases; J trimming: 8 bases; junction bases outside the gene matches: 8. CDR1 and CDR2 from the germline V gene are MNHEY and SVGAGI. The CDR3 contains 13 residues.

The sample holds a few counts of this clone. This sequence joins TRBV19 and TRBJ2-2; weak D call: TRBD2 (5 bases). From germline, CDR1 is LNHDA and CDR2 SQIVND (reference sequence). CDR3 size: 13 residues. With 4 bases removed from V and 6 bases from J, the gap between germline ends came to 9 bases. The CDR3 DNA sequence: TGTGCCAGTAGTAGGGAGTGGGCCGGGGAGCTGTTTTTT. It yields the protein CASSREWAGELFF. The variable domain in full, completed from reference TRBV19 and TRBJ2-2, reads DGGITQSPKYLFRKEGQNVTLSCEQNLNHDAMYWYRQDPGQGLRLIYYSQIVNDFQKGDIAEGYSVSREKKESFPLTVTSAQKNPTAFYLCASSREWAGELFFGEGSRLTVL.

The rearrangement uses TRBV12-3 or TRBV12-4 and TRBJ2-5; D unclear. The CDR3 consists of 13 residues. V gave up 4 bases and J gave up 5 bases, with 11 bases separating them. This CDR3 is CASSSTAWETQYF. CDR3 coding DNA: TGTGCCAGCAGTTCCACTGCATGGGAGACCCAGTACTTC.

For the CDR3, the DNA is TGTGCCAGCAGCTTAGGCCCGGGAGGGGAAAACATTCAGTACTTC. Amino acids: CASSLGPGGENIQYF. The rearrangement links TRBV7-9 to TRBJ2-4; 8 bases fit TRBD2. Looked up from germline, CDR1 is SEHNR and CDR2 is FQNEAQ (reference sequence). This CDR3 has 15 amino acids. Trimming removed 1 base from V and 5 bases from J; junction bases left unmatched: 4.

The sample holds a few counts of this clone. The chain couples TRBV5-1 to TRBJ2-7; D might be TRBD2 (5 bases). CDR1 is SGHRS, CDR2 YFSETQ, per germline. V lost 4 bases and J lost 3, with 11 bases in between. The length of the CDR3 is 13 residues. CDR3 in amino acids: CASSPPRDYEQYF. DNA of the CDR3: TGCGCCAGCAGCCCTCCCCGGGACTACGAGCAGTACTTC.

This sequence joins TRBV2 and TRBJ2-2; 8 positions agree with TRBD2. In germline, CDR1 is SNHLY, CDR2 FYNNEI. The ends lost 7 bases at V and 2 bases at J; junction bases unmatched: 6. This CDR3 is built from 15 residues. The DNA of the CDR3 is TGTGCCAGCACTTTCGGGGGGGGCAACACCGGGGAGCTGTTTTTT. Its protein product is CASTFGGGNTGELFF. The entire variable domain, with the rest obtained from reference TRBV2 and TRBJ2-2, is as follows: EPEVTQTPSHQVTQMGQEVILRCVPISNHLYFYWYRQILGQKVEFLVSFYNNEISEKSEIFDDQFSVERPDGSNFTLKIRSTKLEDSAMYFCASTFGGGNTGELFFGEGSRLTVL.

The V and J genes are TRBV7-2 and TRBJ1-3, with TRBD1 as a possible D gene (5 bases). The CDR3 has 17 amino acids. V was cut by 2 bases and J by 0 bases, with 14 bases left in between. Germline lookup yields CDR1 SGHTA and CDR2 FQGNSA. The CDR3 region is CASSLMTVRLSGNTIYF. The CDR3 DNA reads TGTGCCAGCAGCTTAATGACAGTTCGCCTCTCTGGAAACACCATATATTTT.

The rearrangement joins TRBV6-6 to TRBJ1-1; TRBD1 agrees at 7 bases. The ends lost 5 bases at V and 1 base at J; junction bases unmatched: 4. Germline V gene sequence: CDR1 MNHNY, CDR2 SVGAGI (reference sequence). The CDR3 is made up of 14 amino acids. CDR3 protein: CASSGRTGNTEAFF. The CDR3 DNA reads as TGTGCCAGCAGTGGCAGGACAGGGAACACTGAAGCTTTCTTT.

This clone has only one observation. This chain connects TRBV12-3 or TRBV12-4 to TRBJ1-5, with TRBD1 as a possible D gene (5 bases). Trimming removed 7 bases at V and 6 bases at J, with 13 bases between. This CDR3 spans 13 amino acids. The CDR3: CASKQGGSQPQHF. The CDR3 DNA sequence: TGTGCCAGCAAGCAGGGAGGGAGTCAGCCCCAGCATTTT.

In its sample, this clone was seen once. CDR3 sequence (DNA): TGTGCCAGCTCACCAATTAGCGGGGCCTCAGAGGGCTACGAGCAGTACTTC. Its translation: CASSPISGASEGYEQYF. V gene TRBV18 combines with J gene TRBJ2-7; 8 bases are shared with TRBD2. The CDR3 covers 17 residues. V trimming: 2 bases; J trimming: 3 bases; junction bases outside the gene matches: 12. Germline CDR1 and CDR2: KGHSH and LQKENI.

This clone is a singleton in its sample. This chain connects TRBV19 to TRBJ1-2; D unresolved. Deletions cut 5 bases from V and 3 bases from J, with 7 bases between. There are 12 residues in the CDR3. From germline, CDR1 is LNHDA and CDR2 SQIVND (reference sequence). The CDR3 DNA follows: TGTGCCAGTAGTGAGGCCTACTATGGCTACACCTTC. This translates into CASSEAYYGYTF.

V and J are TRBV7-9 and TRBJ2-5; D possibly corresponds to TRBD1 (6 bases). Trimming stripped 5 bases from V and 5 bases from J, with 15 bases between. CDR3 length equals 14 residues. The germline gives CDR1 SEHNR, CDR2 FQNEAQ (reference sequence). CDR3 protein: CASSLTGTRETQYF. Here the CDR3 DNA reads TGTGCCAGCAGCCTTACCGGGACAAGGGAGACCCAGTACTTC.

This rearrangement joins TRBV12-5 to TRBJ2-3; 7 positions agree with TRBD2. Germline V gene sequence: CDR1 LGHNT, CDR2 FRNRAP. The CDR3 contains 14 residues. J was trimmed by 0 bases and V by 6 bases; bases with no gene match: 3. CDR3 sequence (DNA): TGTGCTAGTGGCAGTAGCGGGAGCACAGATACGCAGTATTTT. It codes for CASGSSGSTDTQYF.